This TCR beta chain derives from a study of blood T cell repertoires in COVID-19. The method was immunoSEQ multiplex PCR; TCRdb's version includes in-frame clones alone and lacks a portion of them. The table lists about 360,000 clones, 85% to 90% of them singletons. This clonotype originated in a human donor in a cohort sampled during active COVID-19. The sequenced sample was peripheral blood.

The DNA of the CDR3 is TGTGCCAGCAGCTTGGGGACTAGCGGCTGGAACACCGGGGAGCTGTTTTTT. Translated: CASSLGTSGWNTGELFF. The rearrangement links TRBV5-4 to TRBJ2-2, with 10 nucleotides matching TRBD2. V trimming: 0 bases; J trimming: 1 base; junction bases outside the gene matches: 3. The germline V gene has CDR1 SGHNT and CDR2 YYREEE (reference sequence). This CDR3 is built from 17 residues.